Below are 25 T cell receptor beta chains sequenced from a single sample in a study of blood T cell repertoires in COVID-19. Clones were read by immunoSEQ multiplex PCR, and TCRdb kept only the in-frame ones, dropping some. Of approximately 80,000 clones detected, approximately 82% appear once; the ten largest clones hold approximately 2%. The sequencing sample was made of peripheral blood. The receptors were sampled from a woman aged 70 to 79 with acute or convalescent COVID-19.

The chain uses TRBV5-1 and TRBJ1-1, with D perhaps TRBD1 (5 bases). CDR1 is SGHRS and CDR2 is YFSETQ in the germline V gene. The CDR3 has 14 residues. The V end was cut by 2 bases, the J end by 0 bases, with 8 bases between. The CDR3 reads CASSFDRMNTEAFF. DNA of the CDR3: TGCGCCAGCAGCTTCGACAGAATGAACACTGAAGCTTTCTTT. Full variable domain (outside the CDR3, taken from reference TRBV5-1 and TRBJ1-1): KAGVTQTPRYLIKTRGQQVTLSCSPISGHRSVSWYQQTPGQGLQFLFEYFSETQRNKGNFPGRFSGRQFSNSRSEMNVSTLELGDSALYLCASSFDRMNTEAFFGQGTRLTVV.

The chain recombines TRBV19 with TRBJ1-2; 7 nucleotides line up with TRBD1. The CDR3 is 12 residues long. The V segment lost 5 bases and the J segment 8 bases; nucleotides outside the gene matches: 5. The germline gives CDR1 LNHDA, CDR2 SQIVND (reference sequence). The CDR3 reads CASSPQGSGYTF. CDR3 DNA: TGTGCCAGTAGTCCACAGGGGTCGGGCTACACCTTC. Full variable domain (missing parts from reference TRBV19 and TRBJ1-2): DGGITQSPKYLFRKEGQNVTLSCEQNLNHDAMYWYRQDPGQGLRLIYYSQIVNDFQKGDIAEGYSVSREKKESFPLTVTSAQKNPTAFYLCASSPQGSGYTFGSGTRLTVV.

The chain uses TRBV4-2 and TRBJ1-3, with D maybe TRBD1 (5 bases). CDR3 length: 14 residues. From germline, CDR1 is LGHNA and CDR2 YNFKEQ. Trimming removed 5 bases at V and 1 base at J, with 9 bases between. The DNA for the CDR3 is TGTGCCAGCAGCGGGGGAGGTTCTGGAAACACCATATATTTT. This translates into CASSGGGSGNTIYF.

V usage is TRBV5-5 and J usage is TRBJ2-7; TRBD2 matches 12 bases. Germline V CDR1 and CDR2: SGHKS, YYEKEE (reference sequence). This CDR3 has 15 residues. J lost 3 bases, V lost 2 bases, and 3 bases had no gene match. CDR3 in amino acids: CASSFTSGGSYEQYF. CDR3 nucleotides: TGTGCCAGCAGCTTCACTAGCGGGGGGAGCTACGAGCAGTACTTC.

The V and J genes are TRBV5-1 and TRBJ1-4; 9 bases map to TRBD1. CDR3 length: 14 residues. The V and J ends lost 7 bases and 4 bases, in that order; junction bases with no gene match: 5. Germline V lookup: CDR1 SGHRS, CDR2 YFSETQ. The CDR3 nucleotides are TGCGCCAGCCGCCGGGACAGGGTTAATGAAAAACTGTTTTTT. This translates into CASRRDRVNEKLFF.

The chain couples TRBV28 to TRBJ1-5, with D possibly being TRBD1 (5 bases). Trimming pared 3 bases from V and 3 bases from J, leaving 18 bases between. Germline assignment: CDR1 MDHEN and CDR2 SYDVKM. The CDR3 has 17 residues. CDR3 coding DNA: TGTGCCAGCAGTTTGTCATGGTTGTCGGGGGACAATCAGCCCCAGCATTTT. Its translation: CASSLSWLSGDNQPQHF.

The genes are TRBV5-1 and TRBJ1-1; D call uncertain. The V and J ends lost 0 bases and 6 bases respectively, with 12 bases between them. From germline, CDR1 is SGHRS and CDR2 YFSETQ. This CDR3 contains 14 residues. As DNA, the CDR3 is TGCGCCAGCAGCTTGGATCCACAGTTCGCTGAAGCTTTCTTT. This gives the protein CASSLDPQFAEAFF.

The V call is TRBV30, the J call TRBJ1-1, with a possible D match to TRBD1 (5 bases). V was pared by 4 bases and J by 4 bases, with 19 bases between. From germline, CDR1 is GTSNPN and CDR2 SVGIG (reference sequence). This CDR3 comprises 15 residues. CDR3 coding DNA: TGTGCCTGGACCATACTGGGGGGAACTGGCACTGAAGCTTTCTTT. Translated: CAWTILGGTGTEAFF. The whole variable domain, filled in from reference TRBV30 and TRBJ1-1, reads SQTIHQWPATLVQPVGSPLSLECTVEGTSNPNLYWYRQAAGRGLQLLFYSVGIGQISSEVPQNLSASRPQDRQFILSSKKLLLSDSGFYLCAWTILGGTGTEAFFGQGTRLTVV.

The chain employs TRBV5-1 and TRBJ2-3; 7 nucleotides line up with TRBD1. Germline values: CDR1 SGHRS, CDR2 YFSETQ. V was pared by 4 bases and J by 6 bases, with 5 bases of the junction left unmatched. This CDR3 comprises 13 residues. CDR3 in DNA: TGCGCCAGCAGCGTGACAGGGCCGGATACGCAGTATTTT. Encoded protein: CASSVTGPDTQYF.

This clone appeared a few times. CDR3 DNA sequence: TGTGCCAGCACCGGGGACAGGGGATATGGGCCCCAGCATTTT. Protein product: CASTGDRGYGPQHF. The rearrangement links TRBV6-5 to TRBJ1-5, with TRBD1 identical over 10 bases. This CDR3 region has 14 residues. J lost 9 bases, V lost 7 bases, and 9 bases had no gene match. Germline lookup yields CDR1 MNHEY and CDR2 SVGAGI.

The CDR3, as DNA: TGTGCCAGCAGCCCTACCAATTCACCCCTCCACTTT. Its translation: CASSPTNSPLHF. The chain recombines TRBV3-1 (or the pseudogene TRBV3-2) with TRBJ1-6; D is unresolved. V lost 4 bases to trimming and J lost 7 bases, with 5 bases between them. This CDR3 contains 12 residues. Germline values: CDR1 LGHDT, CDR2 YNNKEL (reference sequence).

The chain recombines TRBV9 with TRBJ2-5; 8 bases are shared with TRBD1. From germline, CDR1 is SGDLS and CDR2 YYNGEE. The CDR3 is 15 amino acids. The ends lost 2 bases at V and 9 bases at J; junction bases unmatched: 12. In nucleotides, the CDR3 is TGTGCCAGCAGCGTGGGGACAGGCGGGTGGGATGCCCAGTACTTC. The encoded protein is CASSVGTGGWDAQYF.

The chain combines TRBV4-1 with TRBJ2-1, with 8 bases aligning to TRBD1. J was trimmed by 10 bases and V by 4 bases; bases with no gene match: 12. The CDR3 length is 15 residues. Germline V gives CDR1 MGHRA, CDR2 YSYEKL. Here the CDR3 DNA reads TGCGCCAGCAGCCGAGAGGGGACAGGTATATCCGAGCAGTTCTTC. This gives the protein CASSREGTGISEQFF.

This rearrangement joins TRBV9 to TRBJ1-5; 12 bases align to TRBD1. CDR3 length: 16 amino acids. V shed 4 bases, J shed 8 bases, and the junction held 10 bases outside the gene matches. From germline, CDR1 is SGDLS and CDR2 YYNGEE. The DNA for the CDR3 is TGTGCCAGCAGCCCTACGGGACAGGGGGCCGAGGAGCCCCAGCATTTT. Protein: CASSPTGQGAEEPQHF.

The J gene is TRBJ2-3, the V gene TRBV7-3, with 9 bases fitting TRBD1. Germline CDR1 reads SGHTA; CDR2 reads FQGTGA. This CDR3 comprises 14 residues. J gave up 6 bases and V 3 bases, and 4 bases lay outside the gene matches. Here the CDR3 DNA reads TGTGCCAGCAGCTTCACCGGACAGGGGGATACGCAGTATTTT. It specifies CASSFTGQGDTQYF.

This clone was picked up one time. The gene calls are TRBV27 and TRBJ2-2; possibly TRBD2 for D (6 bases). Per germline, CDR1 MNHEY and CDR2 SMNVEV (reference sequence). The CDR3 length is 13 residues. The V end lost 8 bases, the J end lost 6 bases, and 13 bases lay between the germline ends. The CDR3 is CASGRRGSGELFF. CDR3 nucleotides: TGTGCCAGCGGTAGGAGGGGCTCCGGGGAGCTGTTTTTT.

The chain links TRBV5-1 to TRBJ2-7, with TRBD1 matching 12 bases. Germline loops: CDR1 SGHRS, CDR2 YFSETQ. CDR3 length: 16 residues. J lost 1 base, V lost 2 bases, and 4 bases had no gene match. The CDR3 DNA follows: TGCGCCAGCAGCTTATCGGGACAGGGGGCTTCCTACGAGCAGTACTTC. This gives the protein CASSLSGQGASYEQYF.

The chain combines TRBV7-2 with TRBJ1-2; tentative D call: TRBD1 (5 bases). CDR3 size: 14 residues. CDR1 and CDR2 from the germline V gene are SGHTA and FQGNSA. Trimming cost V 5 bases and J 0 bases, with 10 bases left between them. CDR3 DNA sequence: TGTGCCAGCAGCCCTGACAGAACTAACTATGGCTACACCTTC. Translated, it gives CASSPDRTNYGYTF.

The CDR3 region is CAIVGQGALSNQPQHF. CDR3 nucleotide sequence: TGTGCCATCGTCGGACAGGGGGCATTGAGCAATCAGCCCCAGCATTTT. The V gene is TRBV28, the J gene TRBJ1-5; 11 bases match TRBD1. The V segment lost 10 bases and the J segment 1 base; nucleotides outside the gene matches: 9. The CDR3 is made up of 16 amino acids. Germline lookup yields CDR1 MDHEN and CDR2 SYDVKM. Filled out from reference TRBV28 and TRBJ1-5, the complete variable domain reads DVKVTQSSRYLVKRTGEKVFLECVQDMDHENMFWYRQDPGLGLRLIYFSYDVKMKEKGDIPEGYSVSREKKERFSLILESASTNQTSMYLCAIVGQGALSNQPQHFGDGTRLSIL.

The DNA of the CDR3 is TGCGCCAGCAGCACCGACAGGAGTAACTATGGCTACACCTTC. Encoded protein: CASSTDRSNYGYTF. This chain connects TRBV5-1 to TRBJ1-2; D may be TRBD1 (6 bases). The CDR3 consists of 14 residues. Germline assignment: CDR1 SGHRS and CDR2 YFSETQ. V was trimmed by 4 bases and J by 1 base, leaving 11 bases between them.

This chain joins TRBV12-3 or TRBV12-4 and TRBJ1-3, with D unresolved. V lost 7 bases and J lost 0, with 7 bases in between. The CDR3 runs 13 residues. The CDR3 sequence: CASNINSGNTIYF. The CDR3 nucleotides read TGTGCCAGCAACATCAACTCTGGAAACACCATATATTTT.

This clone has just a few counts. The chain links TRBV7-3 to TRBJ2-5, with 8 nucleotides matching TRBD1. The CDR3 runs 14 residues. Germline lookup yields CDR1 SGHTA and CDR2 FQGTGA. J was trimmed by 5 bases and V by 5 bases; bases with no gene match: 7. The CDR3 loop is CASSPDRGWETQYF. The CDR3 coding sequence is TGTGCCAGCAGCCCCGACAGGGGATGGGAGACCCAGTACTTC.

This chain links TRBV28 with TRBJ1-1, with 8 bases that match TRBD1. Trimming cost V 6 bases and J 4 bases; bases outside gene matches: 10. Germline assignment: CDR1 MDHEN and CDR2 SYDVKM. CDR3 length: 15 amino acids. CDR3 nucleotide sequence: TGTGCCAGCAGCCGTCCCGGGACAGGTGCCACTGAAGCTTTCTTT. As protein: CASSRPGTGATEAFF.

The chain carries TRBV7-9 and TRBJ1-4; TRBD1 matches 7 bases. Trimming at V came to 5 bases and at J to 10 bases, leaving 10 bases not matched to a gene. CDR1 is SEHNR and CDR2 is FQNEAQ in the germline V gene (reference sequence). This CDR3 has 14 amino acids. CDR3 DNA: TGTGCCAGCAGCGCCTCAGGGGGAGAGGGAAAACTGTTTTTT. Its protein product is CASSASGGEGKLFF.

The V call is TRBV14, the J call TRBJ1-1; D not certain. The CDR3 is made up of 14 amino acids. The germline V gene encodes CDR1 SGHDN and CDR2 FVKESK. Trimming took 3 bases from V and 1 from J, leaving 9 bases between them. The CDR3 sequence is CASSQREWNTEAFF. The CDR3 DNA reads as TGTGCCAGCAGCCAGAGGGAGTGGAACACTGAAGCTTTCTTT. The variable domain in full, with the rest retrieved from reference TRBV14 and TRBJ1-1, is EAGVTQFPSHSVIEKGQTVTLRCDPISGHDNLYWYRRVMGKEIKFLLHFVKESKQDESGMPNNRFLAERTGGTYSTLKVQPAELEDSGVYFCASSQREWNTEAFFGQGTRLTVV.